These 19 T cell receptor beta chains were sequenced from one sample in a study of OX40 agonist ivuxolimab in advanced cancers. Produced via immunoSEQ multiplex PCR; TCRdb's table is partial and in-frame only. The data hold 45,000 to 50,000 clones, with roughly 91% observed a single time. The source was CD4+ or CD8+ T cells sorted from blood, collected in a trial of the OX40 agonist ivuxolimab. Source of these receptors: an adult with an advanced solid tumor such as melanoma, head and neck, liver or kidney cancer.

The chain joins TRBV6-1 to TRBJ2-5; 7 nucleotides align to TRBD1. The germline V gene has CDR1 MNHNS and CDR2 SASEGT. CDR3 size: 13 residues. Unmatched junction bases numbered 9, after V lost 8 bases and J lost 6 bases. The CDR3 bases are TGTGCCAGCTTCCGGGACAGCGGTCAGACCCAGTACTTC. Residues: CASFRDSGQTQYF.

This rearrangement joins TRBV9 to TRBJ2-7, with TRBD2 matching over 7 bases. The CDR3 totals 14 residues. Germline V gene data show CDR1 as SGDLS and CDR2 as YYNGEE. The trim removed 4 bases at V and 4 bases at J, leaving 8 bases unmatched. In nucleotides, the CDR3 is TGTGCCAGCAGCCCTGGCGGGAGAGCTTACGAGCAGTACTTC. It codes for CASSPGGRAYEQYF. The full variable domain, in which reference TRBV9 and TRBJ2-7 provide the parts outside the CDR3, is DSGVTQTPKHLITATGQRVTLRCSPRSGDLSVYWYQQSLDQGLQFLIQYYNGEERAKGNILERFSAQQFPDLHSELNLSSLELGDSALYFCASSPGGRAYEQYFGPGTRLTVT.

This clone was seen a few times. The rearrangement uses TRBV2 and TRBJ1-1; D not certain. The germline V gene has CDR1 SNHLY and CDR2 FYNNEI. This CDR3 comprises 14 residues. Trimming shortened V by 6 bases and J by 0 bases, and 11 bases separated the two germline ends. Here the CDR3 reads CASSPTQVNTEAFF. The DNA for the CDR3 is TGTGCCAGCAGCCCGACTCAGGTGAACACTGAAGCTTTCTTT.

This chain uses TRBV19 with TRBJ1-2, with a weak D call TRBD1 (5 bases). The germline V gene encodes CDR1 LNHDA and CDR2 SQIVND (reference sequence). The CDR3 runs 14 residues. V was cut by 5 bases and J by 5 bases, with 15 bases left in between. The CDR3 DNA reads TGTGCCAGTAGTCCGTCTCAGGGAGGGTATGGCTACACCTTC. Translating it yields CASSPSQGGYGYTF.

The chain carries TRBV6-5 and TRBJ1-1; D is uncertain. Looked up from germline, CDR1 is MNHEY and CDR2 is SVGAGI. This CDR3 has 14 amino acids. V was trimmed by 3 bases and J by 1 base, leaving 9 bases between them. The CDR3 nucleotides are TGTGCCAGCAGTTATACGGATACGAACACTGAAGCTTTCTTT. Translation gives CASSYTDTNTEAFF.

This clone was counted only a few times. The chain has TRBV6-5 and TRBJ2-2, with D uncertain. The CDR3 spans 13 residues. Trimming stripped 4 bases from V and 5 bases from J, with 8 bases between. Germline V gene sequence: CDR1 MNHEY, CDR2 SVGAGI. Written as DNA, the CDR3 is TGTGCCAGCAGTTTTCAGGAGACCGGGGAGCTGTTTTTT. It specifies CASSFQETGELFF.

This chain joins TRBV5-8 and TRBJ1-4; D gene uncertain. The germline gives CDR1 SGHTS, CDR2 YDEGEE. V dropped 1 base and J dropped 12 bases, with 10 bases sitting between them. The CDR3 loop spans 12 amino acids. The CDR3 protein is CASSLTSVQLFF. Here the CDR3 DNA reads TGTGCCAGCAGCTTGACGTCGGTACAACTGTTTTTT.

The chain has TRBV19 and TRBJ2-7, with a tentative D call TRBD1 (6 bases). This CDR3 comprises 15 residues. Deletions cut 6 bases from V and 3 bases from J, with 18 bases between. From germline, CDR1 is LNHDA and CDR2 SQIVND (reference sequence). CDR3 DNA: TGTGCCAGTAGGGCCGCCCAGGGGCCAGGCTACGAGCAGTACTTC. This codes for CASRAAQGPGYEQYF. The full variable domain, rest sourced from reference TRBV19 and TRBJ2-7, is DGGITQSPKYLFRKEGQNVTLSCEQNLNHDAMYWYRQDPGQGLRLIYYSQIVNDFQKGDIAEGYSVSREKKESFPLTVTSAQKNPTAFYLCASRAAQGPGYEQYFGPGTRLTVT.

The rearrangement links TRBV12-5 to TRBJ2-1; D call uncertain. Trimming left V 6 bases short and J 1 base short, with 7 bases between. Germline values: CDR1 LGHNT, CDR2 FRNRAP. CDR3 size: 13 residues. The CDR3 protein is CASGPSSYNEQFF. The DNA of the CDR3 is TGTGCTAGTGGCCCATCGTCCTACAATGAGCAGTTCTTC.

Here the CDR3 DNA reads TGTGCCAGCAGTGAAGCTGGGGACAGGGTTTATCAAAAGGGCACCGGGGAGCTGTTTTTT. This translates into CASSEAGDRVYQKGTGELFF. The chain recombines TRBV2 with TRBJ2-2; 9 bases align to TRBD1. Germline CDR1 is SNHLY and CDR2 is FYNNEI. CDR3 size: 20 residues. The junction had 15 bases not matched to a gene; V was cut back by 0 bases and J by 4 bases.

V usage is TRBV19 and J usage is TRBJ2-7, with D unclear. The V and J ends lost 0 bases and 3 bases respectively, with 12 bases between them. CDR1 is LNHDA, CDR2 SQIVND, per germline (reference sequence). The CDR3 contains 15 residues. The CDR3 DNA reads TGTGCCAGTAGTATAGATCTGTACGGCAACTACGAGCAGTACTTC. This codes for CASSIDLYGNYEQYF.

The rearrangement joins TRBV29-1 to TRBJ2-3; D is perhaps TRBD1 (6 bases). Germline V gives CDR1 SQVTM, CDR2 ANQGSEA. V shed 3 bases and J shed 1 base, with 11 bases lying between them. The CDR3 has 14 amino acids. The CDR3 DNA is TGCAGCGTTGATTTGGGGGCGGGCACAGATACGCAGTATTTT. It specifies CSVDLGAGTDTQYF.

The CDR3 protein is CASSLNNRGHRRETQYF. The CDR3 nucleotides read TGTGCCAGCAGCTTAAACAACAGGGGGCATAGACGGGAGACCCAGTACTTC. The chain recombines TRBV7-6 with TRBJ2-5; 9 bases align to TRBD1. V dropped 2 bases and J dropped 5; count of bases not matched to a gene: 12. The germline V gene encodes CDR1 SGHVS and CDR2 FNYEAQ. There are 17 residues in the CDR3. Drawing the rest from reference TRBV7-6 and TRBJ2-5, the complete variable domain is GAGVSQSPRYKVTKRGQDVALRCDPISGHVSLYWYRQALGQGPEFLTYFNYEAQQDKSGLPNDRFSAERPEGSISTLTIQRTEQRDSAMYRCASSLNNRGHRRETQYFGPGTRLLVL.

The chain is built from TRBV27 and TRBJ2-1; 13 bases agree with TRBD2. Germline assignment: CDR1 MNHEY and CDR2 SMNVEV (reference sequence). The CDR3 extends over 15 amino acids. The trim removed 6 bases at V and 7 bases at J, leaving 6 bases unmatched. CDR3 DNA sequence: TGTGCCAGCAGCCTCGCGACTAGCGGGAGGAATGAGCAGTTCTTC. Protein product: CASSLATSGRNEQFF.

The J gene is TRBJ2-7, the V gene TRBV15, with D possibly TRBD2 on 6 matching bases. V was shortened by 7 bases and J by 2 bases, with 18 bases between the two germline ends. The germline gives CDR1 LNHNV, CDR2 YYDKDF (reference sequence). The CDR3 consists of 15 residues. In nucleotides, the CDR3 is TGTGCCACCAAGGTCCTTCCGGGGGAGGCCTACGAGCAGTACTTC. It specifies CATKVLPGEAYEQYF.

V and J are TRBV19 and TRBJ1-3, with 8 bases identical to TRBD1. This CDR3 is built from 14 residues. V shed 6 bases and J 3 bases; nucleotides not matched to a gene: 4. CDR1 and CDR2 (germline): LNHDA, SQIVND (reference sequence). This chain's CDR3 is CASRQGAIGNTIYF. CDR3 DNA: TGTGCCAGTAGGCAGGGGGCGATTGGAAACACCATATATTTT.

The chain couples TRBV27 to TRBJ2-2; D gene unclear. CDR1 and CDR2 from the germline V gene are MNHEY and SMNVEV (reference sequence). This CDR3 spans 11 amino acids. V was pared by 6 bases and J by 6 bases, with 5 bases between. The CDR3 spells CASSWSGELFF. The CDR3 DNA sequence: TGTGCCAGCAGCTGGTCCGGGGAGCTGTTTTTT.

The chain joins TRBV7-9 to TRBJ2-7; D is perhaps TRBD1 (5 bases). The CDR3 contains 15 residues. Trimming stripped 3 bases from V and 3 bases from J, with 15 bases between. Germline CDR1 reads SEHNR; CDR2 reads FQNEAQ (reference sequence). The CDR3 protein is CASSFGAGGNYEQYF. CDR3 coding DNA: TGTGCCAGCAGCTTTGGGGCAGGCGGCAACTACGAGCAGTACTTC.

The rearrangement joins TRBV11-2 to TRBJ2-2; 10 positions match TRBD2. Germline CDR1 reads SGHAT; CDR2 reads FQNNGV. The CDR3 spans 15 residues. V lost 5 bases to trimming and J lost 6 bases; unmatched junction nucleotides: 6. CDR3 region: CASSLGTSDAGELFF. The DNA for the CDR3 is TGTGCCAGCAGCCTCGGGACTAGCGATGCCGGGGAGCTGTTTTTT. Together with reference TRBV11-2 and TRBJ2-2, the CDR3 gives the full variable domain: EAGVAQSPRYKIIEKRQSVAFWCNPISGHATLYWYQQILGQGPKLLIQFQNNGVVDDSQLPKDRFSAERLKGVDSTLKIQPAKLEDSAVYLCASSLGTSDAGELFFGEGSRLTVL.